This T cell receptor beta chain was observed in a study of T cells after yellow fever vaccination. Germline lookup yields CDR1 MGHDK and CDR2 SYGVNS. The V and J ends lost 0 bases and 10 bases respectively, with 9 bases between them. This CDR3 region has 12 residues. UMIs were added to TCR cDNA along with a universal primer site when it was made by 5'RACE template switching. MiXCR was run by TCRdb on the 5' RACE reads, yielding one entry per CDR3 protein. The repertoire holds 450,000 to 550,000 distinct CDR3 sequences, with less than 25% as singletons. Findings of the study overall: Peaking faster, on day 5 versus 15, the secondary response was nonetheless weaker. The booster saw the reappearance of most primary-vaccination clones (approximately 97% CD4, around 90% CD8).

As concerns this clonotype: Its target is not known.

V gene TRBV25-1 combines with J gene TRBJ1-2; D gene uncertain. The receptor comes from a man aged 18 to 29 who received the YFV17D yellow fever vaccine. The sample here was PBMCs, taken roughly 20 days after the first yellow fever vaccination. The CDR3 bases are TGTGCCAGCAGTGAATATACCGGAGACTACACCTTC. Amino acids: CASSEYTGDYTF.